This note documents a single TCR beta chain sequence. Its antigen is unidentified. This record comes from a study of neurological immune-mediated disorders. The CDR3 has 15 residues. With 3 bases removed from V and 0 bases from J, the gap between germline ends came to 8 bases. The cDNA came from 5'RACE, which used 10-nucleotide random UMIs. TCRdb re-called the 5' RACE reads through MiXCR, storing one row per CDR3 protein. This sample has around 97,000 distinct CDR3 sequences, with 10% to 12% found just once. The time point denotes: longitudinal time-point 3. Overall study findings and caveats: The greatest degree of TCR clonal expansion was observed in HTLV-1-associated myelopathy, with the lowest in multiple sclerosis, below that of healthy controls.

The clonotype was recovered from a female donor with HTLV-1-associated myelopathy (HAM/TSP). Sequencing input: PBMCs. The J gene is TRBJ2-2, the V gene TRBV12-3 or TRBV12-4, with TRBD1 as a possible D gene (5 bases). The CDR3 spells CASSFQGPNTGELFF. CDR3 bases: TGTGCCAGCAGTTTTCAGGGCCCGAACACCGGGGAGCTGTTTTTT.